This T cell receptor beta chain was observed in a study of graft-versus-host responses after intestinal transplantation. Study-level results: Researchers found GvH clones in recipient marrow, and some showed up first in ileum or blood. After transplant, early declines in HvG clones were associated with peak levels of circulating GvH clones. Allografts of one patient group, those with graft-donor T cell macrochimerism, had high graft-versus-host to host-versus-graft clonal ratios.

The V gene lost 7 bases and the J gene lost 5 bases, with 9 bases spanning the gap. The CDR3 has 11 amino acids. Per the germline V gene, CDR1 is ENHRY and CDR2 is SYGVKD. In the case of this clone: As yet, its antigen is unknown.

Profiling relied on immunoSEQ multiplex PCR, and the TCRdb table lists in-frame clones only, not all of them. The sample gives tens of thousands of clones, more than 85% of which show up once; about 8% is in the top ten. This TCR was sampled from a human donor who was the organ donor for an intestinal transplant. The source was unstimulated CD8+ T cells sorted from spleen or lymph node cells, collected before transplant. The chain uses TRBV10-3 and TRBJ2-7; D ambiguous. The CDR3 sequence: CAITSGNEQYF. The CDR3 DNA sequence: TGTGCCATCACGTCAGGAAACGAGCAGTACTTC.